This TCR beta chain emerged from a study of OX40 agonist ivuxolimab in advanced cancers. Unmatched junction bases numbered 13, after V lost 5 bases and J lost 0 bases. The germline gives CDR1 SGHNT, CDR2 YENEEA. The CDR3 has 20 amino acids. The table came from immunoSEQ multiplex PCR; TCRdb's copy has only in-frame clones and leaves some out. This repertoire shows 71,000 or so clones, roughly 86% found once; its top ten account for 0.7% to 0.9%. The specimen was CD4+ or CD8+ T cells sorted from blood, collected in a trial of the OX40 agonist ivuxolimab. The TCR originated in an adult with an advanced solid tumor such as melanoma, head and neck, liver or kidney cancer. The chain carries TRBV11-3 and TRBJ2-1; 13 nucleotides line up with TRBD2. CDR3 sequence: CASSPSPGLAGSSSYNEQFF. The CDR3 bases are TGTGCCAGCAGCCCATCACCGGGACTAGCGGGATCGAGCTCCTACAATGAGCAGTTCTTC. The full variable domain, its missing parts supplied by reference TRBV11-3 and TRBJ2-1, is EAGVVQSPRYKIIEKKQPVAFWCNPISGHNTLYWYLQNLGQGPELLIRYENEEAVDDSQLPKDRFSAERLKGVDSTLKIQPAELGDSAVYLCASSPSPGLAGSSSYNEQFFGPGTRLTVL.